The 18 T cell receptor beta chains reported below all come from one sample, sequenced in a study of T cell repertoires in cytomegalovirus infection. TCRdb passed the reads through MiXCR, listing each CDR3 protein once. The data show 600,000 to 700,000 distinct CDR3 sequences, with roughly 36% seen just once and roughly 18% held by the top ten. The antigens for these receptors are not known. The sample here was cultured PBMCs, taken from culture after CMV antigen stimulation. The receptors here all came from a human donor in good health (CMV status not recorded). Some clones in this sample may be carry-over from other donors' samples.

CDR3 nucleotides: TGTGCCAGTAGTCCCACCGACAGGGGGCGCGACTATGGCTACACCTTC. Translating gives CASSPTDRGRDYGYTF. This chain connects TRBV19 to TRBJ1-2, with 10 bases matching TRBD1. This CDR3 contains 16 residues. Germline trimming cut 5 bases from V and 3 bases from J; bases unmatched to any gene: 9. CDR1 LNHDA and CDR2 SQIVND come from the germline V gene (reference sequence).

With regard to this clonotype: A much larger clone sits a single nucleotide away, making a read error possible. The V gene is TRBV7-2, the J gene TRBJ2-7, with TRBD1 as a possible D gene (6 bases). CDR1 is SGHTA, CDR2 FQGNSA, per germline. Trimming removed 2 bases from V and 0 bases from J, with 11 bases in between. This CDR3 spans 15 amino acids. For the CDR3, the DNA is TGTGCCAGCAGCTTAAGGGACACAAGCTCCTACGAGCAGTACTTC. This codes for CASSLRDTSSYEQYF.

This sequence joins TRBV6-2 or TRBV6-3 and TRBJ1-5; D call uncertain. This CDR3 has 17 amino acids. V shed 6 bases and J shed 0 bases, with 18 bases lying between them. Germline V gene lookup returns CDR1 MNHEY and CDR2 SVGEGT. The CDR3, as DNA: TGTGCCAGCAGCATCCGAGTTACGACCCTTAGCAATCAGCCCCAGCATTTT. Its translation: CASSIRVTTLSNQPQHF.

This clonotype was seen at least ten times. V and J are TRBV7-9 and TRBJ2-7, with no clear D. The germline V and J ends were trimmed by 1 base and 6 bases, with 7 bases remaining between them. Per germline, CDR1 SEHNR and CDR2 FQNEAQ (reference sequence). CDR3 length: 12 residues. The CDR3 spells CASSLDGLEQYF. For the CDR3, the DNA is TGTGCCAGCAGCTTAGATGGTCTCGAGCAGTACTTC.

This clonotype has only one observation. The CDR3 sequence is CASSLFGGADTQYF. Here the CDR3 DNA reads TGTGCCAGCAGTTTATTCGGGGGCGCAGATACGCAGTATTTT. V usage is TRBV12-3 or TRBV12-4 and J usage is TRBJ2-3; D could derive from TRBD1 or TRBD2 (6 bases each). This CDR3 contains 14 residues. V lost 2 bases and J 4 bases, leaving 10 bases between the germline ends.

This clonotype was seen only a few times. This chain links TRBV6-2 or TRBV6-3 with TRBJ2-1; 7 positions agree with TRBD1. The CDR3 sequence is 13 residues long. Germline lookup yields CDR1 MNHEY and CDR2 SVGEGT. V lost 7 bases and J lost 4; bases outside the gene matches: 4. This chain's CDR3 is CASTRDSYNEQFF. The CDR3 DNA is TGTGCCAGCACCCGGGACAGTTACAATGAGCAGTTCTTC.

This clonotype was seen only a few times. V gene TRBV7-2 combines with J gene TRBJ2-7; 13 bases align to TRBD2. The CDR3 length is 21 residues. Germline V CDR1 and CDR2: SGHTA, FQGNSA. The V gene end was trimmed by 3 bases and the J gene end by 1 base; junction bases not matched to a gene: 18. CDR3 nucleotide sequence: TGTGCCAGCAGCTTCCTTGATCGCGGGACTAGCGGGAAGCATGGGTCCTACGAGCAGTACTTC. It encodes CASSFLDRGTSGKHGSYEQYF.

This clonotype was recorded a few times. The CDR3: CASSPQGTGITDTQYF. In DNA form, the CDR3 reads TGCGCCAGCAGCCCCCAAGGCACAGGGATCACAGATACGCAGTATTTT. The V call is TRBV4-1, the J call TRBJ2-3, with D tentatively TRBD1 (6 bases). V was cut by 4 bases and J by 2 bases, with 16 bases left in between. CDR1 is MGHRA, CDR2 YSYEKL, per germline. This CDR3 contains 16 residues.

This clonotype came up once. J is TRBJ2-7 and V is TRBV7-6; 7 positions agree with TRBD2. Germline CDR1 and CDR2: SGHVS and FNYEAQ. The CDR3 spans 21 residues. Germline trimming cut 1 base from V and 4 bases from J; bases unmatched to any gene: 25. In nucleotides, the CDR3 is TGTGCCAGCAGCTTAGACCACACCAAGTGGCAGGGAGGGCCGTTTTCGTACGAGCAGTACTTC. It codes for CASSLDHTKWQGGPFSYEQYF.

This CDR3 is CASSPTLGPNEKLFF. In DNA, the CDR3 is TGTGCCAGCTCACCCACTCTGGGGCCAAATGAAAAACTGTTTTTT. The chain employs TRBV18 and TRBJ1-4; possible D gene TRBD1, 5 bases. The germline V gene has CDR1 KGHSH and CDR2 LQKENI. The CDR3 totals 15 residues. V was shortened by 3 bases and J by 5 bases, with 13 bases between the two germline ends.

This clonotype was recorded a few times. The rearrangement uses TRBV5-1 and TRBJ2-3, with TRBD2 identical over 15 bases. Germline assignment: CDR1 SGHRS and CDR2 YFSETQ. This CDR3 is 15 amino acids long. Germline trimming cut 0 bases from V and 9 bases from J; bases unmatched to any gene: 2. The chain's CDR3 is CASSLVGTSGGTQYF. CDR3 DNA: TGCGCCAGCAGCTTGGTTGGGACTAGCGGGGGGACGCAGTATTTT. Full variable domain (outside the CDR3, taken from reference TRBV5-1 and TRBJ2-3): KAGVTQTPRYLIKTRGQQVTLSCSPISGHRSVSWYQQTPGQGLQFLFEYFSETQRNKGNFPGRFSGRQFSNSRSEMNVSTLELGDSALYLCASSLVGTSGGTQYFGPGTRLTVL.

This clonotype was found once. The chain couples TRBV7-2 to TRBJ2-1; D gene unclear. This CDR3 spans 14 amino acids. V was shortened by 5 bases and J by 12 bases, with 20 bases between the two germline ends. Germline-derived CDR1 and CDR2 are SGHTA and FQGNSA. The DNA for the CDR3 is TGTGCCAGCAGCCCGACCGAGCTGGGCTTAGGGCAGTTCTTC. Residues: CASSPTELGLGQFF.

There are a few counts of this clonotype. This chain links TRBV19 with TRBJ2-7; TRBD1 matches 7 bases. The CDR3 spans 14 residues. Germline trimming cut 5 bases from V and 2 bases from J; bases unmatched to any gene: 6. The V gene's germline CDR1 is LNHDA and CDR2 SQIVND (reference sequence). The CDR3 DNA follows: TGTGCCAGTAGTCCGCAACAGGGGACCTACGAGCAGTACTTC. This sequence encodes CASSPQQGTYEQYF.

This clonotype came up a few times. The chain employs TRBV20-1 and TRBJ1-6; D ambiguous. Trimming stripped 3 bases from V and 7 bases from J, with 16 bases between. Germline loops: CDR1 DFQATT, CDR2 SNEGSKA (reference sequence). CDR3 length equals 15 residues. Here the CDR3 reads CSARESGIPNSPLHF. CDR3 nucleotides: TGCAGTGCTAGGGAATCCGGGATACCAAATTCACCCCTCCACTTT.

The gene calls are TRBV5-4 and TRBJ2-7; 8 bases map to TRBD2. The CDR3 runs to 14 residues. V shed 3 bases, J shed 4 bases, and the junction held 6 bases outside the gene matches. Germline V gene data show CDR1 as SGHNT and CDR2 as YYREEE (reference sequence). The DNA for the CDR3 is TGTGCCAGCAGCTCAAAGAGCGGGAGATACGAGCAGTACTTC. Amino acid sequence: CASSSKSGRYEQYF.

This clonotype was observed a handful of times. This chain joins TRBV7-2 and TRBJ2-2; 11 bases align to TRBD2. Germline V gene lookup returns CDR1 SGHTA and CDR2 FQGNSA. The CDR3 covers 16 residues. Germline trimming cut 5 bases from V and 6 bases from J; bases unmatched to any gene: 8. CDR3 protein: CASSPTLAGGAGELFF. CDR3 DNA sequence: TGTGCCAGCAGCCCGACGCTAGCGGGAGGAGCCGGGGAGCTGTTTTTT.

This clonotype turned up a few times. The chain couples TRBV7-6 to TRBJ2-2; TRBD1 matches 9 bases. J was trimmed by 7 bases and V by 4 bases; bases with no gene match: 13. This CDR3 spans 17 amino acids. CDR1 SGHVS and CDR2 FNYEAQ come from the germline V gene. The DNA of the CDR3 is TGTGCCAGCAGCTGGATCCGGGGACAGGGCCTCAGCGGGGAGCTGTTTTTT. Protein: CASSWIRGQGLSGELFF.

Many counts were recorded for this clonotype. The CDR3 region is CASSLGGYGNTIYF. The CDR3 bases are TGTGCCAGCAGCTTAGGAGGGTACGGAAACACCATATATTTT. This chain connects TRBV7-8 to TRBJ1-3, with D unresolved. The V end was cut by 1 base, the J end by 4 bases, with 8 bases between. Germline V gene lookup returns CDR1 SGHVS and CDR2 FQNEAQ. The length of the CDR3 is 14 residues.